Described below is a single TCR beta chain sequence and its context. Authors' analysis steps: Researchers report that nucleated cell counts were estimated from reference gene primer amplification. Assay used: immunoSEQ multiplex PCR; TCRdb lists only in-frame clones, some missing. V and J calls and clone size are those listed in that table; D and trimming were worked out from the DNA. The sample lists 170,000 or so clones, more than 75% occurring once. The data stem from a study of blood T cell repertoires in COVID-19. On the study more broadly: PBMCs, B-cell-depleted T cells, or T cells provided the cDNA or gDNA that made up the material.

Germline V gene data show CDR1 as KGHSH and CDR2 as LQKENI. CDR3 size: 15 residues. Trimming took 3 bases from V and 3 from J; bases not matched to a gene: 4. Individuals drawn from about two dozen US areas were about 18 to 90 years old. Assignment of participants to cohorts was predicated upon participant-reported clinical history. Material: PBMCs or T cells enriched from blood (not recorded which). The sequence derives from a woman aged 45-65 years who had recovered from COVID-19. The V call is TRBV18, the J call TRBJ2-7; TRBD2 matches at 11 bases. CDR3 sequence reads: CASSPATSGSYEQYF. In nucleotides, the CDR3 is TGTGCCAGCTCACCCGCTACTAGCGGGAGCTACGAGCAGTACTTC.